This entry concerns a single TCR beta chain. The antigen remains undetermined. This sample was taken from a study of cytomegalovirus exposure and HLA in healthy donors. About the study: The same platform was used for the 90 to 150 validation repertoires as for the approximately 670 first-cohort repertoires, as reported in a later analysis. Study-wide findings and caveats: Per published reports, the classifier diagnosed cytomegalovirus status with high specificity and sensitivity. Subsequent analysis of the roughly 120 validation repertoires found a tendency for first-cohort TCR clusters to co-occur.

Repertoires were generated with immunoSEQ multiplex PCR, while TCRdb's copy carries only in-frame clones and drops some. The sample yields 90,000 to 130,000 clones, 70% to 90% seen once. With 3 bases clipped from V and 5 bases from J, the junction kept 16 bases outside the gene matches. The V gene's germline CDR1 is KGHSH and CDR2 LQKENI. This CDR3 spans 18 amino acids. Donors were drawn from the approximately 120-subject validation cohort, separate from the approximately 620-subject first cohort. The chain joins TRBV18 to TRBJ1-2; 9 bases fit TRBD1. The TCR sequence derives from a woman aged 25 to 39 in good health and CMV-seropositive. The specimen sequenced was PBMCs. The DNA of the CDR3 is TGTGCCAGCTCACCCCCGGGACAGGGAGGAGCTAATGGGTATGGCTACACCTTC. It is translated as CASSPPGQGGANGYGYTF.